These 10 T cell receptor beta chains originate from one sample sequenced in a study of neurological immune-mediated disorders. From the 5' RACE reads, TCRdb called clonotypes with MiXCR, one entry per CDR3 protein. This sample carries 35,000 to 40,000 distinct CDR3 sequences, around 10% of them seen once, and the ten largest clones take approximately 4.1%. What was sequenced was CD4+ T cells from blood. Every receptor here comes from a woman aged 30 to 39 with HTLV-1-associated myelopathy (HAM/TSP).

This clonotype was found many times. The chain links TRBV11-2 to TRBJ2-3, with D possibly being TRBD1 or TRBD2 (5 bases each). The V gene lost 2 bases and the J gene lost 2 bases, with 11 bases spanning the gap. Germline lookup yields CDR1 SGHAT and CDR2 FQNNGV. The CDR3 sequence is 15 residues long. This CDR3 is CASSLIKGPTDTQYF. The CDR3, as DNA: TGTGCCAGCAGCTTAATTAAGGGACCCACAGATACGCAGTATTTT. The full variable domain, completed using reference TRBV11-2 and TRBJ2-3, is EAGVAQSPRYKIIEKRQSVAFWCNPISGHATLYWYQQILGQGPKLLIQFQNNGVVDDSQLPKDRFSAERLKGVDSTLKIQPAKLEDSAVYLCASSLIKGPTDTQYFGPGTRLTVL.

This clonotype is categorized as medium-sized. The chain recombines TRBV14 with TRBJ1-1; D may be TRBD1 (5 bases). This CDR3 region has 16 residues. Germline CDR1 reads SGHDN; CDR2 reads FVKESK. Trimming shortened V by 0 bases and J by 0 bases, and 11 bases separated the two germline ends. The CDR3 sequence: CASSQDLGTVNTEAFF. The CDR3 DNA reads as TGTGCCAGCAGCCAAGATCTCGGGACGGTGAACACTGAAGCTTTCTTT.

This clonotype was found many times. This chain links TRBV7-2 with TRBJ1-1, with D possibly being TRBD1 (6 bases). In germline, CDR1 is SGHTA, CDR2 FQGNSA. V lost 1 base to trimming and J lost 0 bases, with 9 bases between them. The CDR3 loop spans 15 amino acids. The CDR3 reads CASSLVGGVNTEAFF. CDR3 nucleotide sequence: TGTGCCAGCAGCTTAGTTGGGGGCGTGAACACTGAAGCTTTCTTT.

Ten or more counts support this clonotype. The V gene is TRBV11-2, the J gene TRBJ2-5; D is ambiguous. The length of the CDR3 is 13 residues. Per the germline V gene, CDR1 is SGHAT and CDR2 is FQNNGV. Trimming shortened V by 1 base and J by 2 bases, and 5 bases separated the two germline ends. This CDR3 reads CASSLVGQETQYF. Written as DNA, the CDR3 is TGTGCCAGCAGCTTAGTGGGACAAGAGACCCAGTACTTC.

This clonotype was detected many times. The chain links TRBV30 to TRBJ1-2, with D hard to call. The germline gives CDR1 GTSNPN, CDR2 SVGIG (reference sequence). Between the trimmed V and J ends, which lost 3 bases and 2 bases, there was a span of 13 bases. The CDR3 totals 14 residues. The CDR3 DNA is TGTGCCTGGAGGAGTGACTGGAAGAACTATGGCTACACCTTC. It encodes CAWRSDWKNYGYTF.

This clonotype showed up just a few times. The chain has TRBV24-1 and TRBJ2-2; 8 bases fit TRBD2. The CDR3 is made up of 14 amino acids. J gave up 1 base and V 6 bases, and 0 bases lay outside the gene matches. Germline loops: CDR1 KGHDR, CDR2 SFDVKD. The DNA for the CDR3 is TGTGCCACCAGTCTAGCGGGGAACACCGGGGAGCTGTTTTTT. Its protein product is CATSLAGNTGELFF.

This clonotype came up many times. The rearrangement joins TRBV3-1 to TRBJ1-3, with unresolved D. The ends were cut back, 1 base at V and 2 bases at J, with 3 bases in the middle. The CDR3 totals 13 residues. CDR1 LGHDT and CDR2 YNNKEL come from the germline V gene (reference sequence). DNA of the CDR3: TGTGCCAGCAGCCAAGTGCCTGGAAACACCATATATTTT. It codes for CASSQVPGNTIYF.

This clonotype was found many times. The V and J genes are TRBV19 and TRBJ2-2; no clear D gene. This CDR3 spans 14 amino acids. The germline CDR1 and CDR2 sequences are LNHDA and SQIVND (reference sequence). Trimming left V 6 bases short and J 8 bases short, with 16 bases between. Written as DNA, the CDR3 is TGTGCCAGTAGCGTGCTCAGAGGTACGGGGGAGCTGTTTTTT. It yields the protein CASSVLRGTGELFF.

This clonotype was seen ten or more times. V is TRBV30 and J is TRBJ1-6, with D unresolved. This CDR3 has 14 residues. Germline CDR1 is GTSNPN and CDR2 is SVGIG (reference sequence). V was trimmed by 4 bases and J by 3 bases, leaving 10 bases between them. CDR3 amino acids: CAWKSEVYNSPLHF. The CDR3 DNA reads TGTGCCTGGAAATCAGAGGTCTATAATTCACCCCTCCACTTT.

This clonotype was seen ten or more times. This chain links TRBV18 with TRBJ1-1, with D possibly being TRBD1 (5 bases). The germline V and J ends were trimmed by 2 bases and 6 bases, with 7 bases remaining between them. The CDR3 covers 12 residues. Germline assignment: CDR1 KGHSH and CDR2 LQKENI. CDR3 in DNA: TGTGCCAGCTCACCAGGGGCCGCTGAAGCTTTCTTT. This gives the protein CASSPGAAEAFF.